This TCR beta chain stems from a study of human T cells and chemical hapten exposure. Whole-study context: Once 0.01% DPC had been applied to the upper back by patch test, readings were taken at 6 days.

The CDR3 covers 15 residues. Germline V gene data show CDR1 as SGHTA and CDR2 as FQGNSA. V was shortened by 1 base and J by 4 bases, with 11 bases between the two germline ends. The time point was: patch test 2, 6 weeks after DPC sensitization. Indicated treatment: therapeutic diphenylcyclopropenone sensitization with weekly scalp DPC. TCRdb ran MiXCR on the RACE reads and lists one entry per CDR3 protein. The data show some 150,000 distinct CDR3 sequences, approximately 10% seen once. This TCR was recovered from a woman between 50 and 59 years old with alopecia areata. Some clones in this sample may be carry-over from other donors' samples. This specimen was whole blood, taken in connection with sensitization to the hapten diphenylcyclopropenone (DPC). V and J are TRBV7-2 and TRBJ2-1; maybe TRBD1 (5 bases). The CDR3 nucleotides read TGTGCCAGCAGCTTAGGAGGCAGGGCATACAATGAGCAGTTCTTC. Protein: CASSLGGRAYNEQFF.